This is a list of T cell receptor beta chains from one sample in a study of blood T cell repertoires in COVID-19. Generated by immunoSEQ multiplex PCR, the TCRdb table keeps only in-frame clones and is missing some. The profile shows 250,000 to 300,000 clones, 85% of them singletons. Sequenced: peripheral blood. Receptor source: a man aged 45-65 years with active or convalescent COVID-19. The CDR3 runs from the conserved cysteine through the conserved F or W. A D gene is named only where the DNA matches it firmly. Clone size is stated in some rows and not others, as once, few, many or a class when expanded.

d_call	v_call	clone_size	j_call	cdr3_nt	cdr3_aa
.	TRBV28	.	TRBJ2-7	TGTGCCAGCAGTTCTCTTGTGTACGAGCAGTACTTC	CASSSLVYEQYF
TRBD2	TRBV30	.	TRBJ2-5	TGTGCCTTCCAGAAAGCGGGAGTTGAGACCCAGTACTTC	CAFQKAGVETQYF
TRBD2	TRBV5-8	once	TRBJ2-1	TGTGCCAGCAGCTGGGGCCGGACTAGCGGGCCCTCCTACAATGAGCAGTTCTTC	CASSWGRTSGPSYNEQFF
TRBD2	TRBV4-2	.	TRBJ2-3	TGTGCCAGCAGCCAAGATCCGGGAGGGTACACAGATACGCAGTATTTT	CASSQDPGGYTDTQYF
.	TRBV6-5	.	TRBJ1-1	TGTGCCAGCAGCCTCATGGCGGGGGCGTATGAAGCTTTCTTT	CASSLMAGAYEAFF
.	TRBV2	.	TRBJ2-2	TGTGCCAGCAGTGAGTTAGGGGTCTCCGGGGAGCTGTTTTTT	CASSELGVSGELFF
.	TRBV7-9	.	TRBJ1-2	TGTGCCAGCAGCTTAGATGGGCAGTATGGCTACACCTTC	CASSLDGQYGYTF
.	TRBV9	.	TRBJ1-2	TGTGCCAGCAGCGTAGGACAGGTCGGGAAAGGCTACACCTTC	CASSVGQVGKGYTF
TRBD1	TRBV5-4	.	TRBJ1-4	TGTGCCAGCAGCACCACAGGGGAAGGTGAAAAACTGTTTTTT	CASSTTGEGEKLFF
TRBD2	TRBV18	.	TRBJ2-7	TGTGCCAGCTCACCAGAGTCGGGAGGGTCCTACGAGCAGTACTTC	CASSPESGGSYEQYF
.	TRBV6-5	.	TRBJ2-7	TGTGCCAGCAGTTCGGTTGGGGGGTTAAGCTCCTACGAGCAGTACTTC	CASSSVGGLSSYEQYF
.	TRBV3-1/TRBV3-2	.	TRBJ1-1	TGTGCCAGCAGACGGAGTAACACTGAAGCTTTCTTT	CASRRSNTEAFF
.	TRBV7-2	.	TRBJ2-2	TGTGCCAGCAGCCTCACTAACACCGGGGAGCTGTTTTTT	CASSLTNTGELFF
TRBD1	TRBV30	.	TRBJ1-4	TGTGCCTGGGGCGGACAGGGGGCAGCAACTAATGAAAAACTGTTTTTT	CAWGGQGAATNEKLFF
TRBD1	TRBV7-8	.	TRBJ1-1	TGTGCCAGCAGCTTGGGACAGGTAAACACTGAAGCTTTCTTT	CASSLGQVNTEAFF
TRBD1	TRBV7-2	few	TRBJ1-3	TGTGCCAGCAGCTATACAGGGGGTGGTGGAAACACCATATATTTT	CASSYTGGGGNTIYF
.	TRBV20-1	once	TRBJ2-3	TGCAGTGCTAGTATCGTGACTAGGGTCACAGATACGCAGTATTTT	CSASIVTRVTDTQYF
TRBD1	TRBV28	.	TRBJ1-2	TGTGCCAGCACCTGGGGACAGGGCTATGGCTACACCTTC	CASTWGQGYGYTF
TRBD1	TRBV6-1	.	TRBJ2-5	TGTGCCAGCGGGGACAGGGCGAGCTTTCGCGAGACCCAGTACTTC	CASGDRASFRETQYF
.	TRBV15	.	TRBJ2-1	TGTGCCACCAGCAGAGAGGGAAAGACAGGGCAGTTCTTC	CATSREGKTGQFF
.	TRBV3-1/TRBV3-2	.	TRBJ2-7	TGTGCCAGCAGCCAAGAGTATCTACTAGCTCGCTACGAGCAGTACTTC	CASSQEYLLARYEQYF
.	TRBV2	.	TRBJ1-5	TGTGCCAGTAGTTCGGGGATGGGGGGGGAGCCCCAGCATTTT	CASSSGMGGEPQHF
.	TRBV6-5	.	TRBJ1-4	TGTGCCAGCAGCCGCAGGGATCCTAATGAAAAACTGTTTTTT	CASSRRDPNEKLFF
TRBD1	TRBV9	.	TRBJ2-3	TGTGCCAGCAGCGTAGGGGGACAGGGTGTAACCGGCACAGATACGCAGTATTTT	CASSVGGQGVTGTDTQYF
TRBD2	TRBV7-3	.	TRBJ2-1	TGTGCCAGCAGCTTGTCAGGGGGACTAGCGAGGAACAATGAGCAGTTCTTC	CASSLSGGLARNNEQFF
TRBD2	TRBV4-1	few	TRBJ2-1	TGCGCCAGCAGCCAAGTTATCACGACGGGACTAGCGGGAGGTTCCTACAATGAGCAGTTCTTC	CASSQVITTGLAGGSYNEQFF
.	TRBV19	.	TRBJ2-1	TGTGCCAGTAGCTCACCCGGGACACCGAGCTCCTACAATGAGCAGTTCTTC	CASSSPGTPSSYNEQFF
.	TRBV5-1	.	TRBJ2-7	TGCGCCAGCAGCTTGGGACAGTCCTACGAGCAGTACTTC	CASSLGQSYEQYF
TRBD1	TRBV27	.	TRBJ1-2	TGTGCCAGCAGTCCCGGACAGGGACTCTACACCTTC	CASSPGQGLYTF
.	TRBV28	once	TRBJ2-1	TGTGCCAGCAGTCGGTTTGGGGAGGCCCAGTTGAATGAGCAGTTCTTC	CASSRFGEAQLNEQFF
.	TRBV28	once	TRBJ1-2	TGTGCCAGCAGTTTCCCCGGGAGTGGCTACACCTTC	CASSFPGSGYTF
TRBD1	TRBV5-4	.	TRBJ1-2	TGTGCCAGCAGCTCGCGACAGCAGGGGGCCCCGGGGACCGGTGGCTACACCTTC	CASSSRQQGAPGTGGYTF
TRBD2	TRBV5-1	.	TRBJ2-1	TGCGCCAGCAGCCCTCTGGCTAGCGGGATCCACAATGAGCAGTTCTTC	CASSPLASGIHNEQFF
.	TRBV7-3	.	TRBJ1-1	TGTGCCAGCAGCCAAATCGGGGACACTGAAGCTTTCTTT	CASSQIGDTEAFF
.	TRBV27	once	TRBJ1-5	TGTGCCAGCGCTCAGGGCGGCAATCAGCCCCAGCATTTT	CASAQGGNQPQHF
.	TRBV5-1	once	TRBJ1-3	TGCGCCAGCAGCTTGGGCGCCACCTCTGGAAACACCATATATTTT	CASSLGATSGNTIYF
TRBD2	TRBV2	.	TRBJ2-5	TGTGCCAGCAGTGCAGACCTTTTAGCGGGAGAAGAGACCCAGTACTTC	CASSADLLAGEETQYF
.	TRBV9	.	TRBJ2-7	TGTGCCAGCAGCGTAACTCCACAGGAGGGGCAGTACTTC	CASSVTPQEGQYF
TRBD1	TRBV27	.	TRBJ1-5	TGTGCCAGCAGCCGGGACAGGGCTAATCAGCCCCAGCATTTT	CASSRDRANQPQHF
.	TRBV19	.	TRBJ2-1	TGTGCCAGTAGTATAGATAGCGGACGCTCCTACAATGAGCAGTTCTTC	CASSIDSGRSYNEQFF
.	TRBV7-9	few	TRBJ2-2	TGTGCCAGCAGCCCTAGGACAGGCGGGGACACCGGGGAGCTGTTTTTT	CASSPRTGGDTGELFF
TRBD1	TRBV19	.	TRBJ1-2	TGTGCCAGTACATTTATAACTCCGGGACAGAGTCTCTGGGGCTACACCTTC	CASTFITPGQSLWGYTF
.	TRBV27	.	TRBJ2-1	TGTGCCAGCAGTTCCCTAGGGGGCTCCTACAATGAGCAGTTCTTC	CASSSLGGSYNEQFF
.	TRBV11-2	.	TRBJ2-3	TGTGCCAGCAGCTCCCGGTGGTCGGAGAGGGGCACAGATACGCAGTATTTT	CASSSRWSERGTDTQYF
TRBD1	TRBV5-1	.	TRBJ2-5	TGCGCCAGCAGCTCGGCCGGGACAGGGGTTCTAAAGACCCAGTACTTC	CASSSAGTGVLKTQYF
.	TRBV11-2	.	TRBJ1-2	TGTGCCAGCAGCTTTAGCCAGAACTATGGCTACACCTTC	CASSFSQNYGYTF
TRBD2	TRBV29-1	.	TRBJ2-1	TGCAGCGGAGGGACTAGCGGGCGTCCCTACAATGAGCAGTTCTTC	CSGGTSGRPYNEQFF
.	TRBV7-6	.	TRBJ1-2	TGTGCCAGCAGCCCGGCGGTAGGTAAAGGCTACACCTTC	CASSPAVGKGYTF
.	TRBV11-2	.	TRBJ2-1	TGTGCCAGCAGCTTTTACTCCAATGAGCAGTTCTTC	CASSFYSNEQFF